This T cell receptor (beta chain) was identified during a study of siplizumab effects on memory and regulatory T cells. Overall study results and limits: In the presence of siplizumab, alloreactive sequences traceable to unstimulated CD4+ memory cells were significantly reduced. In unstimulated cells, naive T cells appeared more diverse than memory T cells and seemed major alloresponse contributors. Siplizumab gave mappable alloreactive CD4+ clones an average Treg-derived fraction of about 69%, against roughly 30% in controls.

Method: immunoSEQ multiplex PCR; TCRdb's copy keeps in-frame clones and lacks some. Of tens of thousands of clones listed, around 94% are singletons. A remark on this clone: Its antigen is not known.

This CDR3 has 17 amino acids. CDR1 is LGHNA, CDR2 YNFKEQ, per germline. J was trimmed by 6 bases and V by 0 bases; bases with no gene match: 8. The specimen sequenced was non-Treg CD4+ T cells sorted from blood. The J gene is TRBJ2-1, the V gene TRBV4-2; TRBD2 aligns across 10 bases. This sequence originates from a human donor in good health. Here the CDR3 reads CASSQDLETSGPNEQFF. Written as DNA, the CDR3 is TGTGCCAGCAGCCAAGATCTAGAGACTAGCGGGCCCAATGAGCAGTTCTTC.